The 7 T cell receptor beta chains given below trace back to one sample, sequenced in a study of brain T cells in children with intractable seizures. The method was immunoSEQ multiplex PCR; TCRdb's version includes in-frame clones alone and lacks a portion of them. Here the sample spans under 150,000 clones, around 94% being singletons. The material sequenced was peripheral blood, taken at surgery. Receptors originate from a boy under three years old with hemimegalencephaly and intractable seizures.

The chain carries TRBV6-5 and TRBJ1-2; the D is unclear. Germline V gene data show CDR1 as MNHEY and CDR2 as SVGAGI. This CDR3 is built from 15 residues. Deletions cut 2 bases from V and 4 bases from J, with 14 bases between. The CDR3 nucleotides read TGTGCCAGCAGTTACGGCGAACCGGGATCCTATGGCTACACCTTC. Translation: CASSYGEPGSYGYTF.

The chain employs TRBV5-1 and TRBJ2-7, with 10 positions matching TRBD2. Unmatched junction bases numbered 4, after V lost 0 bases and J lost 4 bases. The CDR3 totals 15 residues. CDR1 SGHRS and CDR2 YFSETQ come from the germline V gene. CDR3 nucleotides: TGCGCCAGCAGCTTGGAGCTAGCGGGGGCATACGAGCAGTACTTC. This gives the protein CASSLELAGAYEQYF.

The J gene is TRBJ2-7, the V gene TRBV24-1, with D uncertain. The germline CDR1 and CDR2 sequences are KGHDR and SFDVKD. CDR3 length: 15 amino acids. Deletions cut 3 bases from V and 0 bases from J, with 11 bases between. The CDR3 nucleotides read TGTGCCACCAGTGATGCTAAAATGAGCTCCTACGAGCAGTACTTC. Protein sequence: CATSDAKMSSYEQYF.

V usage is TRBV28 and J usage is TRBJ1-5; 9 bases match TRBD1. After removal of 5 bases from V and 2 bases from J, the junction contained 13 bases not matched to a gene. The CDR3 is 18 amino acids. The V gene's germline CDR1 is MDHEN and CDR2 SYDVKM. CDR3: CASSIPLTGGEGNQPQHF. CDR3 bases: TGTGCCAGCAGTATCCCTTTAACAGGGGGCGAGGGCAATCAGCCCCAGCATTTT.

This sequence joins TRBV3-1 (or the pseudogene TRBV3-2) and TRBJ1-2; possibly TRBD1 for D (5 bases). With 5 bases removed from V and 4 bases from J, the gap between germline ends came to 14 bases. This CDR3 spans 14 amino acids. CDR1 LGHDT and CDR2 YNNKEL come from the germline V gene (reference sequence). DNA for the CDR3: TGTGCCAGCAGCTTGTGGGACGGTATCTATGGCTACACCTTC. Its protein is CASSLWDGIYGYTF.

V usage is TRBV7-2 and J usage is TRBJ2-1; perhaps TRBD2 as D (6 bases). CDR1 SGHTA and CDR2 FQGNSA come from the germline V gene. The CDR3 loop spans 15 amino acids. The V and J ends lost 3 bases and 0 bases respectively, with 9 bases between them. CDR3: CASSFWGDSYNEQFF. The CDR3 region has the DNA TGTGCCAGCAGCTTCTGGGGGGACTCCTACAATGAGCAGTTCTTC.

Comment on this clone: Other nucleotide sequences from this sample produce the same CDR3. The V and J genes are TRBV7-3 and TRBJ2-7, with 7 nucleotides matching TRBD2. CDR3 length: 13 residues. Germline assignment: CDR1 SGHTA and CDR2 FQGTGA. V lost 2 bases and J lost 2; bases outside the gene matches: 0. The chain's CDR3 is CASSLAGAYEQYF. The DNA of the CDR3 is TGTGCCAGCAGCTTAGCGGGAGCCTACGAGCAGTACTTC.